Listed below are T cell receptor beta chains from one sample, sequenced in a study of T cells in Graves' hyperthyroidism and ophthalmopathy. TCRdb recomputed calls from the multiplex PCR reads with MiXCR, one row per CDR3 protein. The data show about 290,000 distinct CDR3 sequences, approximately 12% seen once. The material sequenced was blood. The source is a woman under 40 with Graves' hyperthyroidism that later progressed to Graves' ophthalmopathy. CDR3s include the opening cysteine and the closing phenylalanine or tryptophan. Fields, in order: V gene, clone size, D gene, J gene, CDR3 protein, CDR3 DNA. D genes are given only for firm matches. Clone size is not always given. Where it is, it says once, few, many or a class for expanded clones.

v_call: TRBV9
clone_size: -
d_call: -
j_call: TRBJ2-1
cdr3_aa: CASNGGAKYNEQFF
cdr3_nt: TGTGCCAGCAACGGGGGAGCGAAGTACAATGAGCAGTTCTTC

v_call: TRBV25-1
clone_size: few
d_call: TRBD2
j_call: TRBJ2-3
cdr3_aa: CASSEAGGTTQYF
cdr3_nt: TGTGCCAGCAGTGAAGCGGGAGGCACAACGCAGTATTTT

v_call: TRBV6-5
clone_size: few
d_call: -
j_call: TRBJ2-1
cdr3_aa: CASSYVQEQLF
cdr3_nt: TGTGCCAGCAGTTACGTACAAGAGCAGCTCTTC

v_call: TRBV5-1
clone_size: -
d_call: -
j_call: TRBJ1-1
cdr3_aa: CASSRGGAGAEAFF
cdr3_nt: TGCGCCAGCAGCCGAGGGGGGGCAGGCGCTGAAGCTTTCTTT

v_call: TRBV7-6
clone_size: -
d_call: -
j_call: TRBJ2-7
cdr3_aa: CASSSQGQASSYEQYF
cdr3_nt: TGTGCCAGCAGCTCACAAGGACAAGCGAGCTCCTACGAGCAGTACTTC

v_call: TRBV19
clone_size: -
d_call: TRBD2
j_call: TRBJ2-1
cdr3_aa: CASTPLAGDEQFF
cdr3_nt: TGTGCCAGTACCCCACTAGCGGGAGATGAGCAGTTCTTC

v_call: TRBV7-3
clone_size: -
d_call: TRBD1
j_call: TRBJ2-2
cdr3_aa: CASSRDRGPNTGELFF
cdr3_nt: TGTGCCAGCAGCCGGGACAGGGGTCCGAACACCGGGGAGCTGTTTTTT

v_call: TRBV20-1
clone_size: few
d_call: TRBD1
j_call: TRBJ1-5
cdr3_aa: CSARDRTGRGQPQHF
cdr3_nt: TGCAGTGCTAGAGACCGGACAGGGAGAGGTCAGCCCCAGCATTTT

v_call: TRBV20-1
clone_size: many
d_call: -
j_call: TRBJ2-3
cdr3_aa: CSAGAGTEGDTQYF
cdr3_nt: TGCAGTGCTGGGGCTGGGACCGAGGGAGATACGCAGTATTTT

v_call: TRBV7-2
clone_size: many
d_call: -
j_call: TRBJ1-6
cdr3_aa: CASSLQKGNSPLHF
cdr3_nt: TGTGCCAGCAGCCTCCAAAAGGGGAATTCACCCCTCCACTTT

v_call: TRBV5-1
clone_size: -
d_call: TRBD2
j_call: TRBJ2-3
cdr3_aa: CVSTGGRMRELVDTQYF
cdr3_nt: TGCGTCAGCACGGGGGGGAGGATGCGGGAGTTGGTAGATACGCAGTATTTT

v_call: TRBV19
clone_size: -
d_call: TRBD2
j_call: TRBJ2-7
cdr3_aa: CATTGDIGTSGHEQYF
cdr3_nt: TGTGCCACCACGGGGGACATCGGGACTAGCGGGCACGAGCAGTACTTC

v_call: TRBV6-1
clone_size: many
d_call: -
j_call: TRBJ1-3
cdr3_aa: CASSGVKVSGNTIYF
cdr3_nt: TGTGCCAGCAGTGGAGTTAAGGTCTCTGGAAACACCATATATTTT

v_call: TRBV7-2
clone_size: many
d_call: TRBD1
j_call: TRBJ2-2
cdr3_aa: CASSSWTGRPGELFF
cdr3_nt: TGTGCCAGCAGTTCTTGGACAGGGAGACCCGGGGAGCTGTTTTTT

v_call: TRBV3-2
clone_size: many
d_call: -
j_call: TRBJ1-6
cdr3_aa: CASSPQKVDSPLHF
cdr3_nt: TGTGCCAGCAGCCCACAGAAGGTGGATTCACCCCTCCACTTT

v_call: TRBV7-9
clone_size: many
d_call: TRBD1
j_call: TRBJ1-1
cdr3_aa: CASRSSDRGQTQNTEAFF
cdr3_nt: TGTGCCAGCAGGTCGTCAGACAGGGGGCAAACCCAGAACACTGAAGCTTTCTTT

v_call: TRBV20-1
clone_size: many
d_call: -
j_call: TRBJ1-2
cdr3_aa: CSAQPSGKGNYGYTF
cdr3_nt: TGCAGTGCACAGCCCAGCGGGAAGGGAAACTATGGCTACACCTTC

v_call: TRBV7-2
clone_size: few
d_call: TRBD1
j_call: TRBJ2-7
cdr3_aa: CASSFSYRGIYEQYF
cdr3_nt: TGTGCCAGCAGCTTTTCGTACAGGGGGATTTACGAGCAGTACTTC

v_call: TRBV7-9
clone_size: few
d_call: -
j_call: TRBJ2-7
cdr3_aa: CASSSSLETYF
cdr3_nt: TGTGCCAGCAGCTCATCTCTCGAGACGTACTTC

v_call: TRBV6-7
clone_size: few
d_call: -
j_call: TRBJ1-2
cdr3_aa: CASSFHPRQAGYGYTF
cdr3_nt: TGTGCCAGCAGTTTTCACCCTCGACAGGCTGGCTATGGCTACACCTTC

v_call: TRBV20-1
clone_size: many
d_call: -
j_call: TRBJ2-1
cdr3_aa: CSASSFTSRAYNEQFF
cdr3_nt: TGCAGTGCTAGCTCGTTCACGTCAAGGGCCTACAATGAGCAGTTCTTC

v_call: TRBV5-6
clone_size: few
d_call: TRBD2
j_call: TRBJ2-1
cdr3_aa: CASMASGISYNEQFF
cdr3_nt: TGTGCCAGCATGGCTAGCGGGATCTCCTACAATGAGCAGTTCTTC

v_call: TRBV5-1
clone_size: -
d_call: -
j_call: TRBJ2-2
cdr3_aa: CASSQGPPENTGELFF
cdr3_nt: TGCGCCAGCAGCCAGGGACCCCCGGAGAACACCGGGGAGCTGTTTTTT

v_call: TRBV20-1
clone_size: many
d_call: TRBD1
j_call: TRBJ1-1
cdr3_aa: CRGTGGSEAFF
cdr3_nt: TGCAGGGGGACAGGGGGATCTGAAGCTTTCTTT

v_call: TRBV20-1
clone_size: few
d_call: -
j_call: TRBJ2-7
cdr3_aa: CSARGEVAYSYEQYF
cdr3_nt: TGCAGTGCTAGAGGGGAGGTGGCGTATTCCTACGAGCAGTACTTC

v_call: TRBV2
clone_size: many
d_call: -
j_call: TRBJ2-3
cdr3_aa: CASIRGVGPDTQYF
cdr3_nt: TGTGCCAGCATAAGAGGGGTCGGCCCAGATACGCAGTATTTT

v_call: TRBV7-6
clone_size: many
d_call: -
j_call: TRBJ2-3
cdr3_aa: CASSDTTSDTQYF
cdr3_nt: TGTGCCAGCAGCGACACTACCTCAGATACGCAGTATTTT

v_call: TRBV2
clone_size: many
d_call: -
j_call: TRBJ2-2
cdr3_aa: CASKISFGNTGELFF
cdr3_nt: TGTGCCAGCAAGATTAGCTTCGGGAACACCGGGGAGCTGTTTTTT

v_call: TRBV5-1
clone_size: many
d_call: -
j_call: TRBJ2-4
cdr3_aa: CASSLDSNIQYF
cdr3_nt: TGCGCCAGCAGCCTGGACAGTAACATTCAGTACTTC

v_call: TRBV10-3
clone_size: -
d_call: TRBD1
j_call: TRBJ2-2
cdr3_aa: CAIGTAKLGELFF
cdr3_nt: TGTGCCATCGGGACAGCCAAACTGGGGGAGCTGTTTTTT

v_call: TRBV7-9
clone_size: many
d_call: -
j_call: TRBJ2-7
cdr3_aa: CASSVGSYEQYF
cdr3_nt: TGTGCCAGCAGCGTCGGCAGCTACGAGCAGTACTTC

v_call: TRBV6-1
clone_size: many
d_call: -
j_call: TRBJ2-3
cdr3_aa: CASSQASRVADTQYF
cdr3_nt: TGTGCCAGCAGCCAGGCGAGCAGAGTGGCAGATACGCAGTATTTT

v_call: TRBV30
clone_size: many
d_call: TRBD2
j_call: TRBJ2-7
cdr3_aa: CAWRDAGVNEQYF
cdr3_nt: TGTGCCTGGAGAGATGCGGGAGTCAACGAGCAGTACTTC

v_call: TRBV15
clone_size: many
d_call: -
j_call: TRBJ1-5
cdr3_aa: CATSRARAEGQPQHF
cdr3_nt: TGTGCCACCAGCAGAGCCCGGGCCGAGGGGCAGCCCCAGCATTTT

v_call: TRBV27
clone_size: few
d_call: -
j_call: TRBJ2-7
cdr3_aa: CASSLYGLSTDYEQYF
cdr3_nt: TGTGCCAGCAGTTTATACGGATTGTCGACCGACTACGAGCAGTACTTC

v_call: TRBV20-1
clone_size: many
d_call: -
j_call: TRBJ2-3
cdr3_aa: CSSETGGDTQYF
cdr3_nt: TGCAGTTCAGAGACGGGCGGAGATACGCAGTATTTT

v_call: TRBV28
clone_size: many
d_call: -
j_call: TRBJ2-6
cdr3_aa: CASYHSGANVLTF
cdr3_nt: TGTGCCAGCTATCACTCTGGGGCCAACGTCCTGACTTTC

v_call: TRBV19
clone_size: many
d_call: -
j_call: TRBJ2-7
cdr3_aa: CASRGLTSYEQYF
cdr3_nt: TGTGCCAGTAGGGGACTGACTTCCTACGAGCAGTACTTC

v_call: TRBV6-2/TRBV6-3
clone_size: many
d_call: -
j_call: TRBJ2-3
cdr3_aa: CASSYSFLIQYF
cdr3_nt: TGTGCCAGCAGTTACTCGTTCCTCATACAGTATTTT

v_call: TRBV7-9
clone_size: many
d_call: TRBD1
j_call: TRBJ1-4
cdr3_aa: CASSPSTWTGDDEKLFF
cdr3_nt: TGTGCCAGCAGCCCCAGCACCTGGACAGGGGACGATGAAAAACTGTTTTTT

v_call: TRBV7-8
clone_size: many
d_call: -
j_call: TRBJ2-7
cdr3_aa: CASSLRLVYEQYF
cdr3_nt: TGTGCCAGCAGCTTAAGGCTAGTTTACGAGCAGTACTTC

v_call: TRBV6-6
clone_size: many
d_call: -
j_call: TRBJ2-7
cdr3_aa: CASSYWSGSYEQYF
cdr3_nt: TGTGCCAGCAGTTACTGGAGCGGGTCGTACGAGCAGTACTTC

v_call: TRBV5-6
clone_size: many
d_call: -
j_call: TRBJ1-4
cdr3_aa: CASSLLGTGNEKLFF
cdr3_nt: TGTGCCAGCAGCTTGCTGGGAACCGGTAATGAAAAACTGTTTTTT

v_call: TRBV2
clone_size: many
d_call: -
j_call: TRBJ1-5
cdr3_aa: CASSVDRDQPQHF
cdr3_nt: TGTGCCAGCAGTGTGGACAGAGATCAGCCCCAGCATTTT

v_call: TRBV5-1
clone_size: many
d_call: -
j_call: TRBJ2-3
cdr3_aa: CASRWTDTQYF
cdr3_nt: TGCGCCAGCAGATGGACAGATACGCAGTATTTT

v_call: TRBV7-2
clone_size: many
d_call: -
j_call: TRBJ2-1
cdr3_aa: CASSLAPHNEQFF
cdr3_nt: TGTGCCAGCAGCTTAGCGCCACACAATGAGCAGTTCTTC

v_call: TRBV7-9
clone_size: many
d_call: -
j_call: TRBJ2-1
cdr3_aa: CASSPRTLQDYNEQFF
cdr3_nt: TGTGCCAGCAGCCCGCGGACGCTTCAGGACTACAATGAGCAGTTCTTC